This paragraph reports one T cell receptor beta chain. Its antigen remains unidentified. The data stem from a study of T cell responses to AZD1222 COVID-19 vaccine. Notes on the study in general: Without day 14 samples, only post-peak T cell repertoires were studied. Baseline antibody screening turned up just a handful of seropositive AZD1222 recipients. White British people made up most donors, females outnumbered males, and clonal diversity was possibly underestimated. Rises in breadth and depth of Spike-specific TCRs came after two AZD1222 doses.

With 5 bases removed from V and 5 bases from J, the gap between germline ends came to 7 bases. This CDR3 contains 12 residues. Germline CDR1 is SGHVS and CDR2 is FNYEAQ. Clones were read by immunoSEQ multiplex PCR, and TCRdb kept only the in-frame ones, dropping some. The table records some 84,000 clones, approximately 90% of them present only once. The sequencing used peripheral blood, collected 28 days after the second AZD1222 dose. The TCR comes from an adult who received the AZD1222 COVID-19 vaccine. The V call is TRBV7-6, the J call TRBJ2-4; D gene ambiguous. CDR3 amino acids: CASSPIQNIQYF. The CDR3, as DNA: TGTGCCAGCAGCCCCATCCAAAACATTCAGTACTTC.